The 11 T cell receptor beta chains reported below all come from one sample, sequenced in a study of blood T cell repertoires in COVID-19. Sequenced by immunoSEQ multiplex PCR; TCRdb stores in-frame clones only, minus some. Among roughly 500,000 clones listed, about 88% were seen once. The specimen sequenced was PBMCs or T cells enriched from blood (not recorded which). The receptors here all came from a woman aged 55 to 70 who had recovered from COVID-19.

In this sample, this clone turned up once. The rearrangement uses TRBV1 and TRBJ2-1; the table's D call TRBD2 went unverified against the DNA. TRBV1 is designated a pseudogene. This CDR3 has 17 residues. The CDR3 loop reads CTSSQDCPSGKYNEQFF. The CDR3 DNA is TGCACCAGCAGCCAAGATTGCCCTAGCGGAAAATACAATGAGCAGTTCTTC.

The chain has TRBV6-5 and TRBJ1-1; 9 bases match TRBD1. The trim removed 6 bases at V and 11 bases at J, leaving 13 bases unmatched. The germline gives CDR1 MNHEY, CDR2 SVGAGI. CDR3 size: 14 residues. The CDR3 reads CASSRQGGRFEAFF. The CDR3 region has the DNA TGTGCCAGCAGCCGACAGGGGGGGAGGTTCGAGGCTTTCTTT.

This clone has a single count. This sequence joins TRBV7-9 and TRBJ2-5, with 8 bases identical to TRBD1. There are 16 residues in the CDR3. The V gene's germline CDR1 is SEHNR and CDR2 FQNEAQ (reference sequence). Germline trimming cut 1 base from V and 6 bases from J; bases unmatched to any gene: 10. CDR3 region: CASSLEPTGVGKTQYF. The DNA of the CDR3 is TGTGCCAGCAGCTTAGAGCCGACAGGGGTCGGGAAGACCCAGTACTTC.

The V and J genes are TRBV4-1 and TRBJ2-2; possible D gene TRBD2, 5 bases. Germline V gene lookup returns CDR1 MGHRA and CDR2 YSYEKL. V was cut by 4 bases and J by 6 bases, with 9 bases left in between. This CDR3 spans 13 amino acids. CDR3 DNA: TGCGCCAGCAGCCCCACTAGTCCCGGGGAGCTGTTTTTT. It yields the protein CASSPTSPGELFF.

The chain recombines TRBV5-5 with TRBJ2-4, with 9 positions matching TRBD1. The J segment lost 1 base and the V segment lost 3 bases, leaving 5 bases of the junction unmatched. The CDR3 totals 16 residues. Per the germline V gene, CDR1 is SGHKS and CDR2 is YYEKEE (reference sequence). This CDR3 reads CASSSTGGAAKNIQYF. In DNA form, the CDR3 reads TGTGCCAGCAGCTCCACAGGGGGCGCCGCCAAAAACATTCAGTACTTC.

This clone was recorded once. CDR3 amino acids: CASSESPSGAKNIQYF. The CDR3 DNA reads as TGTGCCAGCAGTGAGAGTCCTAGCGGGGCCAAAAACATTCAGTACTTC. The gene calls are TRBV2 and TRBJ2-4; 8 positions agree with TRBD2. This CDR3 spans 16 amino acids. Germline-derived CDR1 and CDR2 are SNHLY and FYNNEI. Trimming cost V 3 bases and J 1 base; bases outside gene matches: 5.

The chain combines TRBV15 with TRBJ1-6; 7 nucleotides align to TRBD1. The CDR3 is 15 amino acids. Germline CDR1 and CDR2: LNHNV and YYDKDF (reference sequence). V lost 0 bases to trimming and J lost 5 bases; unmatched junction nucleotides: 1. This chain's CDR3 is CATSREQGNNSPLHF. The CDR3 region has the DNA TGTGCCACCAGCAGAGAACAGGGGAATAATTCACCCCTCCACTTT.

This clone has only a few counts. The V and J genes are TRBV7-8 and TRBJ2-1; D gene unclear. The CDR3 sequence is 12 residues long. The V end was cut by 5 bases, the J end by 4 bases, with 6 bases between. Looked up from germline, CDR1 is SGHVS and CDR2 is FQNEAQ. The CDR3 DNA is TGTGCCAGCAGCACATTTTACAATGAGCAGTTCTTC. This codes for CASSTFYNEQFF.

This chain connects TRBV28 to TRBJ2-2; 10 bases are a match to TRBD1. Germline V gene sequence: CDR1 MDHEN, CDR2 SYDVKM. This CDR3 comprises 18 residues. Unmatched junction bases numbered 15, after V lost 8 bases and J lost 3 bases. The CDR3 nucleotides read TGTGCCAGCCAAACCCGGGACAGGGGCCTTACGGACACCGGGGAGCTGTTTTTT. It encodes CASQTRDRGLTDTGELFF.

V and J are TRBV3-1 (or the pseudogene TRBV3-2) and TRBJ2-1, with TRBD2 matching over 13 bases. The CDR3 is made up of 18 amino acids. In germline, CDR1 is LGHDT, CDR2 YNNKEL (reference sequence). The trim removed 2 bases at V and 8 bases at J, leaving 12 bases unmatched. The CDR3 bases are TGTGCCAGCAGCCAAAGAAGGGTGACTAGCGGGGGGACCCATGAGCAGTTCTTC. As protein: CASSQRRVTSGGTHEQFF.

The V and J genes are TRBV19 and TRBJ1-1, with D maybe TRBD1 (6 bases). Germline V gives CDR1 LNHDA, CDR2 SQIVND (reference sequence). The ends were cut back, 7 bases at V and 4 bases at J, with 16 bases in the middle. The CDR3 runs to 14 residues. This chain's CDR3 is CASTHRDIRTEAFF. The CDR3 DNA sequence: TGTGCCAGTACCCACAGGGATATCCGCACTGAAGCTTTCTTT.